A single T cell receptor (beta chain) is shown here with its context. Its antigen is currently unknown. The data were obtained in a study of early stage breast cancer tumors. Study-level background: Among approximately 12 ER+/PR+/HER2- tumors, eight were ductal, four lobular.

Profiling relied on immunoSEQ multiplex PCR, and the TCRdb table lists in-frame clones only, not all of them. The sample has about 41,000 clones; around two thirds are singletons. Points from the study as a whole: Blood repertoires resembled normal breast more than tumor.

The specimen sequenced was blood. This TCR derives from a person aged 50-59 years with breast cancer.

Written as DNA, the CDR3 is TGTGCCAGCAGTTACTCTGTCGGGCAGCCCCAGCATTTT. It codes for CASSYSVGQPQHF. The rearrangement links TRBV6-5 to TRBJ1-5; D unresolved. Germline V gene sequence: CDR1 MNHEY, CDR2 SVGAGI. V lost 0 bases, J lost 7 bases, and 7 bases lay in between. CDR3 length equals 13 residues.